What follows are 14 T cell receptor beta chains derived from one specimen sequenced in a study of tumor-infiltrating lymphocytes in localized non-small cell lung cancer. The table came from immunoSEQ multiplex PCR; TCRdb's copy has only in-frame clones and leaves some out. The sample holds approximately 13,000 clones, 60% to 85% seen once. Sequences were obtained from lung tumor tissue. The receptors derive from a human donor with non-small cell lung cancer.

The rearrangement links TRBV19 to TRBJ2-7; D is tentatively TRBD1 or TRBD2 (5 bases each). Germline assignment: CDR1 LNHDA and CDR2 SQIVND (reference sequence). The CDR3 runs to 12 residues. The germline V and J ends were trimmed by 3 bases and 5 bases, with 8 bases remaining between them. In DNA, the CDR3 is TGTGCCAGTAGTATGGGGGAAGACGAGCAGTACTTC. It is translated as CASSMGEDEQYF.

This clone has just a few counts. The rearrangement uses TRBV7-2 and TRBJ1-2, with unresolved D. Germline loops: CDR1 SGHTA, CDR2 FQGNSA. Trimming stripped 0 bases from V and 2 bases from J, with 7 bases between. The CDR3 is made up of 14 amino acids. CDR3 sequence: CASSLAPQNYGYTF. CDR3 bases: TGTGCCAGCAGCTTAGCACCACAGAACTATGGCTACACCTTC.

This sequence joins TRBV11-3 and TRBJ1-3; a possible D gene is TRBD1 (5 bases). The CDR3 is made up of 15 amino acids. The germline CDR1 and CDR2 sequences are SGHNT and YENEEA. Trimming cost V 1 base and J 2 bases, with 9 bases left between them. This CDR3 reads CASSLVRGAGNTIYF. The CDR3 coding sequence is TGTGCCAGCAGCTTAGTACGGGGGGCTGGAAACACCATATATTTT.

The chain combines TRBV5-1 with TRBJ2-4, with TRBD1 matching 9 bases. Germline trimming cut 0 bases from V and 6 bases from J; bases unmatched to any gene: 1. This CDR3 spans 14 amino acids. Germline assignment: CDR1 SGHRS and CDR2 YFSETQ. The CDR3 is CASSLAGQGNIQYF. The CDR3 DNA reads as TGCGCCAGCAGCTTGGCGGGACAGGGAAACATTCAGTACTTC.

The chain has TRBV7-9 and TRBJ2-7; D not certain. The CDR3 length is 15 residues. Germline CDR1 is SEHNR and CDR2 is FQNEAQ (reference sequence). V shed 2 bases and J shed 1 base, with 12 bases lying between them. The CDR3 region has the DNA TGTGCCAGCAGCTTAATTGACGAAGGGTCCTACGAGCAGTACTTC. Translating gives CASSLIDEGSYEQYF.

The chain joins TRBV12-5 to TRBJ2-7; TRBD1 aligns across 9 bases. CDR3 length equals 16 residues. Germline lookup yields CDR1 LGHNT and CDR2 FRNRAP. The ends lost 9 bases at V and 0 bases at J; junction bases unmatched: 12. CDR3 loop: CASSPDRGSFSYEQYF. The DNA of the CDR3 is TGTGCTAGCTCACCGGACAGGGGTTCGTTCTCCTACGAGCAGTACTTC.

In its sample, this clone was seen a few times. V is TRBV27 and J is TRBJ2-2, with D possibly matching TRBD2 (5 bases). CDR3 length: 16 residues. The V gene lost 5 bases and the J gene lost 4 bases, with 17 bases spanning the gap. CDR1 and CDR2 (germline): MNHEY, SMNVEV (reference sequence). Here the CDR3 DNA reads TGTGCCAGCAGTCTATACGGAAGCGGATTCACCGGGGAGCTGTTTTTT. It yields the protein CASSLYGSGFTGELFF.

V is TRBV29-1 and J is TRBJ1-2; no clear D. The CDR3 consists of 12 residues. V lost 1 base and J 8 bases, leaving 11 bases between the germline ends. CDR1 and CDR2 (germline): SQVTM, ANQGSEA. CDR3 loop: CSVEVPGFGYTF. The CDR3 nucleotides read TGCAGCGTTGAAGTGCCGGGCTTCGGCTACACCTTC.

This chain links TRBV9 with TRBJ2-7, with D unresolved. The CDR3 totals 15 residues. Looked up from germline, CDR1 is SGDLS and CDR2 is YYNGEE. Trimming took off 0 bases at V and 1 base at J, with 11 bases between the two ends. The CDR3 spells CASSVEEARSYEQYF. Here the CDR3 DNA reads TGTGCCAGCAGCGTAGAGGAAGCGAGATCCTACGAGCAGTACTTC.

This chain links TRBV5-6 with TRBJ1-2, with 9 nucleotides matching TRBD1. Germline CDR1 reads SGHDT; CDR2 reads YYEEEE. The CDR3 runs to 14 residues. J was trimmed by 3 bases and V by 4 bases; bases with no gene match: 4. DNA for the CDR3: TGTGCCAGCAGCCCGGACAGGGGTTACTATGGCTACACCTTC. It yields the protein CASSPDRGYYGYTF.

This rearrangement joins TRBV20-1 to TRBJ2-7; D remains ambiguous. The CDR3 sequence is 11 residues long. The germline V gene has CDR1 DFQATT and CDR2 SNEGSKA (reference sequence). V was shortened by 3 bases and J by 7 bases, with 10 bases between the two germline ends. CDR3 in DNA: TGCAGTGCTAGCTGGCCCCAAGAGCAGTACTTC. This translates into CSASWPQEQYF.

This clone was seen a single time. V usage is TRBV5-1 and J usage is TRBJ1-4; 7 bases align to TRBD1. CDR1 and CDR2 (germline): SGHRS, YFSETQ. This CDR3 is 15 amino acids long. The trim removed 0 bases at V and 5 bases at J, leaving 4 bases unmatched. The DNA for the CDR3 is TGCGCCAGCAGCTTGGTTCCGGGACAGAATGAAAAACTGTTTTTT. Amino acids: CASSLVPGQNEKLFF.

This clone was recorded a few times. The chain combines TRBV7-6 with TRBJ1-3; no reliable D call. The germline V gene has CDR1 SGHVS and CDR2 FNYEAQ. V was trimmed by 1 base and J by 4 bases, leaving 5 bases between them. The CDR3 is made up of 13 amino acids. CDR3 in amino acids: CASSLGEGNTIYF. The CDR3 DNA is TGTGCCAGCAGCTTAGGGGAAGGAAACACCATATATTTT.

The chain has TRBV7-2 and TRBJ1-1; D call uncertain. V was pared by 2 bases and J by 7 bases, with 11 bases between. The CDR3 contains 13 residues. Germline CDR1 is SGHTA and CDR2 is FQGNSA. Written as DNA, the CDR3 is TGTGCCAGCAGCTTACGGACCTCGGTTGAAGCTTTCTTT. Encoded protein: CASSLRTSVEAFF. Combining the CDR3 with reference TRBV7-2 and TRBJ1-1 gives the whole variable domain GAGVSQSPSNKVTEKGKDVELRCDPISGHTALYWYRQSLGQGLEFLIYFQGNSAPDKSGLPSDRFSAERTGGSVSTLTIQRTQQEDSAVYLCASSLRTSVEAFFGQGTRLTVV.